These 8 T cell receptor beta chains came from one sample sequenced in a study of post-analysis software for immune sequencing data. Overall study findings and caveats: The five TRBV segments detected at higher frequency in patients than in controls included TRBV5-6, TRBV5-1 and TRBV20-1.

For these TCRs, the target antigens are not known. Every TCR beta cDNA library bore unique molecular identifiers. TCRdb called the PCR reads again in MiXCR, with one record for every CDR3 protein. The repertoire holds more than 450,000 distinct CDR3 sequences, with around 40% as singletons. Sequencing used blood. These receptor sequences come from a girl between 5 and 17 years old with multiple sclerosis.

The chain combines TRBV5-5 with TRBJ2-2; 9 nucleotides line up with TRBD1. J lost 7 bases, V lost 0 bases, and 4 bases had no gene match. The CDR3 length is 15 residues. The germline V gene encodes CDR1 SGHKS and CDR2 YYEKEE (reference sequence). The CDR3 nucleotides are TGTGCCAGCAGCTTGGCGGGACAGGGACACGGGGAGCTGTTTTTT. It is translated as CASSLAGQGHGELFF.

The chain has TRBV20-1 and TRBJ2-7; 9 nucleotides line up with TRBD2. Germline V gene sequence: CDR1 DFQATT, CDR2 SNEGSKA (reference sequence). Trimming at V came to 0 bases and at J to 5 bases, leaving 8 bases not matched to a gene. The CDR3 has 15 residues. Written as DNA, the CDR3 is TGCAGTGCTAGAGATGTGGTAGCGGGGGCTCACGAGCAGTACTTC. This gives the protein CSARDVVAGAHEQYF.

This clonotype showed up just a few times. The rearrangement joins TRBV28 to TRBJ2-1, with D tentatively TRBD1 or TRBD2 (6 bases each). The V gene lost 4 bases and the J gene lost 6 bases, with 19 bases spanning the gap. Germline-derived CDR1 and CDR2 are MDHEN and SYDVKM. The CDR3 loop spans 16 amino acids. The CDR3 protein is CASSSPSIEGGNEQFF. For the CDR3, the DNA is TGTGCCAGCAGTTCCCCGTCAATTGAGGGGGGCAATGAGCAGTTCTTC.

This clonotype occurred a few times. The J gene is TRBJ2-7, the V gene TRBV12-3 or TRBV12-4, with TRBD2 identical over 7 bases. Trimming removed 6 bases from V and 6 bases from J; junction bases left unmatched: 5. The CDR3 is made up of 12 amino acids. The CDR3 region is CASRREFGEQYF. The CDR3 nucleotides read TGTGCCAGCAGGCGGGAGTTCGGCGAGCAGTACTTC.

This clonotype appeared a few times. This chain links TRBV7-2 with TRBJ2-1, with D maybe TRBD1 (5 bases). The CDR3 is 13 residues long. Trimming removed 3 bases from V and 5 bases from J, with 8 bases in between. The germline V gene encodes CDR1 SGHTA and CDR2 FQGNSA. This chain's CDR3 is CASSFLGDNEQFF. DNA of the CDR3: TGTGCCAGCAGCTTTTTAGGGGACAATGAGCAGTTCTTC.

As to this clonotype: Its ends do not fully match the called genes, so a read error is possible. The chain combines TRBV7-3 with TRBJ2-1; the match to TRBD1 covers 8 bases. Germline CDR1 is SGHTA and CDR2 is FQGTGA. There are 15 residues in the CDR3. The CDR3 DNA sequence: TGTGCCAGCAGCGTAACAGGGGGAACCTACAATGAGCAGTTCTTC. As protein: CASSVTGGTYNEQFF.

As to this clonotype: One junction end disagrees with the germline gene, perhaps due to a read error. In nucleotides, the CDR3 is TGCGCCAGCAGTTTTGGGCTTTCACCAACTAATGAAAAACTGTTTTTT. This translates into CASSFGLSPTNEKLFF. The rearrangement links TRBV12-3 or TRBV12-4 to TRBJ1-4; D remains unclear. This CDR3 is built from 16 residues.

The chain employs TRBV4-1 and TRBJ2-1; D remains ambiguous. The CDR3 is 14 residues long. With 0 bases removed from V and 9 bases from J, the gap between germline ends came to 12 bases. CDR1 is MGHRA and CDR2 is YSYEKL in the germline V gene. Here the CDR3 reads CASSQEGPWGEQFF. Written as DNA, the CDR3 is TGCGCCAGCAGCCAAGAGGGCCCTTGGGGTGAGCAGTTCTTC.